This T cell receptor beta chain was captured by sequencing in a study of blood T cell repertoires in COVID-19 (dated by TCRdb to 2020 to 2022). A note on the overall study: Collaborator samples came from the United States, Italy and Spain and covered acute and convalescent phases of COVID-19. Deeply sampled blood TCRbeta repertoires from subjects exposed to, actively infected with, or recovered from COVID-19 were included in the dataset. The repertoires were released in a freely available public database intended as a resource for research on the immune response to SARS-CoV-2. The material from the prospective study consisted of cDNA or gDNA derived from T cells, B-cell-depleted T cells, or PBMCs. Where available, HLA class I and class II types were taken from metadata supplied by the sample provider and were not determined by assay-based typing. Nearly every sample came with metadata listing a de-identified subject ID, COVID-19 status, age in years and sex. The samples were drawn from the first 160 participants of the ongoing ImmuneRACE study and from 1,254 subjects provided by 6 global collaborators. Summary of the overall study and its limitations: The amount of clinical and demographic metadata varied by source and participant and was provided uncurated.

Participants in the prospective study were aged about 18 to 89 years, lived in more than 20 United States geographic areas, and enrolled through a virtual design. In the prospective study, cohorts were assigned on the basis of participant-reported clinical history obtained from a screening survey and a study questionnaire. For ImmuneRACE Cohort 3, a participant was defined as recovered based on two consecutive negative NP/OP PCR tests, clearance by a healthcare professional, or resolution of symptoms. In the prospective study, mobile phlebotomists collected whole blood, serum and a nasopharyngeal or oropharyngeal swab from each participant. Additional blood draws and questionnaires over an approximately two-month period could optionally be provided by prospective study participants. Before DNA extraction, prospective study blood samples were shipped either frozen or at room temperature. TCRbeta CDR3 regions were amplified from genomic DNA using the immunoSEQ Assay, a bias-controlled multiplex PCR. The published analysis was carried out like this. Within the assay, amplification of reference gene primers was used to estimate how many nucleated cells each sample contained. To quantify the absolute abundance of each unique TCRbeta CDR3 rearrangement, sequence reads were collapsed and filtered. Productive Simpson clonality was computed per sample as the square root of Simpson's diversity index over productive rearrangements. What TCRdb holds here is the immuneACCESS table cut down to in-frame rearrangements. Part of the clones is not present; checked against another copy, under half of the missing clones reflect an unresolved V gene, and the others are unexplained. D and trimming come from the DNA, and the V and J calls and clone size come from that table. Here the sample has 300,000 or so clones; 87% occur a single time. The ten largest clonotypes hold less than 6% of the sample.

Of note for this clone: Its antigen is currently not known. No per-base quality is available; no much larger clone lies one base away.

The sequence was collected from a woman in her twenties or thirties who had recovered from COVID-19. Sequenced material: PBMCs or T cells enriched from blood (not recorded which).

CDR3 loop: CASSPLAEGYEQYF. The sequenced DNA is TGTGCCAGCAGCCCCTTAGCGGAGGGCTACGAGCAGTACTTC. The rearrangement combines TRBV13 with TRBJ2-7; the best D guess is TRBD2, with 6 bases matching. There are 14 amino acids in the CDR3, from cysteine to phenylalanine inclusive. Here the CDR3 DNA is all that survives: 42 bases in frame from base 1. The germline ends are 14 bases apart after V is trimmed by 5 bases and J by 3 bases. Sequences PRHDT (CDR1) and FYEKMQ (CDR2) are obtained from the germline V gene (reference sequence).